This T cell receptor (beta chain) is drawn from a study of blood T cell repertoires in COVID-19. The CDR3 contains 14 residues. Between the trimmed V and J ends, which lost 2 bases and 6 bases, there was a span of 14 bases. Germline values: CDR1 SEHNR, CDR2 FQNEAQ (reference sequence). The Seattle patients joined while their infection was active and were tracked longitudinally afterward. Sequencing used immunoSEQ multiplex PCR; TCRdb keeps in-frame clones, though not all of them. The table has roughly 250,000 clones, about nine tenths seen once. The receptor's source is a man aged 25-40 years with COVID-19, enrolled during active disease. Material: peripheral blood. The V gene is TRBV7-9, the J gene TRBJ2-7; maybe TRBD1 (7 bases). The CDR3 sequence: CASSLQGGGLEQYF. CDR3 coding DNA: TGTGCCAGCAGCTTACAGGGGGGCGGTCTCGAGCAGTACTTC.